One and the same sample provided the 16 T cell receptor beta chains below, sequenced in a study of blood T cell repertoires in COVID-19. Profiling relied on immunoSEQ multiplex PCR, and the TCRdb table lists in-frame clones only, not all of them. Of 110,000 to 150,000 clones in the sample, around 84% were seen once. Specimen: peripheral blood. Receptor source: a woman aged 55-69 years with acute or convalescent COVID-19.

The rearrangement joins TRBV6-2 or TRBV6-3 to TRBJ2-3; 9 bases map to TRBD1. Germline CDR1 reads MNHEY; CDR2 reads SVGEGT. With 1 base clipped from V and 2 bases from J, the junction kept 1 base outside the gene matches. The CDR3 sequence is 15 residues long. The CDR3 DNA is TGTGCCAGCAGTTACTGGGACAGGGCCACAGATACGCAGTATTTT. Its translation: CASSYWDRATDTQYF.

In DNA form, the CDR3 reads TGCGCCAGCAGCCCATCGGGACAGGGAATCTCGGGCGGCTACACCTTC. It is translated as CASSPSGQGISGGYTF. This rearrangement joins TRBV5-1 to TRBJ1-2; 9 positions match TRBD1. The CDR3 length is 16 residues. CDR1 and CDR2 from the germline V gene are SGHRS and YFSETQ. J lost 8 bases, V lost 4 bases, and 15 bases had no gene match.

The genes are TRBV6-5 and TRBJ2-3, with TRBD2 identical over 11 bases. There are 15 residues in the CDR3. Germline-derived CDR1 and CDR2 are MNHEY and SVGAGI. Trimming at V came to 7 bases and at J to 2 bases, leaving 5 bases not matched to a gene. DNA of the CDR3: TGTGCCAGCACGCTAGCGGGGGGTATCACAGATACGCAGTATTTT. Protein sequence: CASTLAGGITDTQYF.

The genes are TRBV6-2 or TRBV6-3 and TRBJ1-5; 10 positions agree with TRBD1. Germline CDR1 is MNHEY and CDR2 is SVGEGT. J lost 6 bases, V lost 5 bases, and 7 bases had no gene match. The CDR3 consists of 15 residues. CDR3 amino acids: CASSPLGTGVQPQHF. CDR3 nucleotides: TGTGCCAGCAGTCCCCTCGGGACAGGGGTTCAGCCCCAGCATTTT.

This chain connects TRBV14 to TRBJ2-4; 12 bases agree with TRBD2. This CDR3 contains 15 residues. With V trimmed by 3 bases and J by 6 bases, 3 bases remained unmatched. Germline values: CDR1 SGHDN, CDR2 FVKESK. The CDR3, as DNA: TGTGCCAGCAGCCAGACTAGCGGGGGCCTAAACATTCAGTACTTC. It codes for CASSQTSGGLNIQYF.

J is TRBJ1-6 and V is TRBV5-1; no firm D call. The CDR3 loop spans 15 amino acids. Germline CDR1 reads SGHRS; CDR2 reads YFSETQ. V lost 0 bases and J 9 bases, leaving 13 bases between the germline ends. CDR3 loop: CASSLGENVRSPLHF. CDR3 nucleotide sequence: TGCGCCAGCAGCTTGGGCGAGAATGTGCGTTCACCCCTCCACTTT.

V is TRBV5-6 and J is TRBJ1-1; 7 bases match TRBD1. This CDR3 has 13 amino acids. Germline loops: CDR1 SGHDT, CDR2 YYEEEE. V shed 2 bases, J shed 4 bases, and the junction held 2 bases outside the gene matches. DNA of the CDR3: TGTGCCAGCAGCTTACAGGGGCCCACTGAAGCTTTCTTT. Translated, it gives CASSLQGPTEAFF.

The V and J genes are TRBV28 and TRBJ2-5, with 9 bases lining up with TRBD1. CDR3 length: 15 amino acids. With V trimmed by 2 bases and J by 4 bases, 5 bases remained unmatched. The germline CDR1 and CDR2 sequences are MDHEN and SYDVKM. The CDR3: CASSLGGQGIETQYF. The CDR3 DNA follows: TGTGCCAGCAGTTTAGGGGGACAGGGTATAGAGACCCAGTACTTC.

The CDR3, as DNA: TGTGCCAGCAGTCCGGGACTGGAGAACACCGGGGAGCTGTTTTTT. It yields the protein CASSPGLENTGELFF. The rearrangement joins TRBV6-2 or TRBV6-3 to TRBJ2-2; D possibly corresponds to TRBD2 (6 bases). From germline, CDR1 is MNHEY and CDR2 SVGEGT. V shed 5 bases and J shed 1 base, with 11 bases lying between them. The CDR3 sequence is 15 residues long.

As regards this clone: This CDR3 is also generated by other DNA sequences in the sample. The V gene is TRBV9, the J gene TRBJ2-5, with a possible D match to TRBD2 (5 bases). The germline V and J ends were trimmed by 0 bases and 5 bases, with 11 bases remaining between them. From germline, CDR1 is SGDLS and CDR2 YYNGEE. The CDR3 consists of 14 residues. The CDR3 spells CASSVGLAGETQYF. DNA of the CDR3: TGTGCCAGCAGCGTAGGTCTAGCTGGGGAGACCCAGTACTTC.

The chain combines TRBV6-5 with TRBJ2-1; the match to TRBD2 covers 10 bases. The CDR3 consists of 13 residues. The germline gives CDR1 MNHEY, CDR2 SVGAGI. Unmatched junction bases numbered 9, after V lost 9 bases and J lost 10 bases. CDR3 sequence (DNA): TGTGCCAGTCATCGACTAGCGGGTCGAGAGCAGTTCTTC. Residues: CASHRLAGREQFF.

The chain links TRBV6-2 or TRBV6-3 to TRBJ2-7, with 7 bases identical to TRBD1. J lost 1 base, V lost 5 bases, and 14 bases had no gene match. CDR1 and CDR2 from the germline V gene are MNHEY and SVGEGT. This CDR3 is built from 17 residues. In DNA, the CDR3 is TGTGCCAGCAGTCCGCTGGACAGGACTTCTTATTCCTACGAGCAGTACTTC. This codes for CASSPLDRTSYSYEQYF.

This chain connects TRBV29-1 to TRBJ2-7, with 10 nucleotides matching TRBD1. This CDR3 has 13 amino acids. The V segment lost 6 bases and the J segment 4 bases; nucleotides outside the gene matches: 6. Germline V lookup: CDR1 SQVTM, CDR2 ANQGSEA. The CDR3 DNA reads TGCAGCGTATGGGACAGGGGTACTTACGAGCAGTACTTC. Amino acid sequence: CSVWDRGTYEQYF.

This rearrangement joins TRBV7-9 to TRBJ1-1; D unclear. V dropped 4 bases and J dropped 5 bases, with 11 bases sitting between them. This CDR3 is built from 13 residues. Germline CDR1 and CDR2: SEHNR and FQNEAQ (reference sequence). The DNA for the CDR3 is TGTGCCAGCAGCTCCCCTCGGGGTACTGAAGCTTTCTTT. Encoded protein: CASSSPRGTEAFF.

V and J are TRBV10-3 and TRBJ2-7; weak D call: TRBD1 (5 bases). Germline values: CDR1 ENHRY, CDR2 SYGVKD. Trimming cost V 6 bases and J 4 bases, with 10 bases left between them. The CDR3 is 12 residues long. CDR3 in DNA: TGTGCCATCAGCCGCAGGGATTACGAGCAGTACTTC. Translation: CAISRRDYEQYF.

This chain's CDR3 is CASSPPRTESTDTQYF. For the CDR3, the DNA is TGTGCCAGCTCACCACCACGGACTGAGAGCACAGATACGCAGTATTTT. V usage is TRBV18 and J usage is TRBJ2-3; D perhaps matches TRBD2 (5 bases). This CDR3 is built from 16 residues. CDR1 is KGHSH, CDR2 LQKENI, per germline. V was cut by 0 bases and J by 0 bases, with 10 bases left in between. Full variable domain (remainder filled in from reference TRBV18 and TRBJ2-3): NAGVMQNPRHLVRRRGQEARLRCSPMKGHSHVYWYRQLPEEGLKFMVYLQKENIIDESGMPKERFSAEFPKEGPSILRIQQVVRGDSAAYFCASSPPRTESTDTQYFGPGTRLTVL.